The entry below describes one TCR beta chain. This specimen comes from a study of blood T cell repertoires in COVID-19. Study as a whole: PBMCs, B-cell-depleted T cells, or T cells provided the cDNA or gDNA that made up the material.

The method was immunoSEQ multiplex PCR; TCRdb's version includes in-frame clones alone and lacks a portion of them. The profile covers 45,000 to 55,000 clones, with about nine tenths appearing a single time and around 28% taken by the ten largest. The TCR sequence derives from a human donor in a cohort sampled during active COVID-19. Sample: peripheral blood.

CDR3 residues: CASSYPDRQPNYGYTF. CDR3 coding DNA: TGTGCCAGCAGCTACCCGGACAGGCAACCTAACTATGGCTACACCTTC. This chain uses TRBV28 with TRBJ1-2; TRBD1 aligns across 7 bases. The J segment lost 0 bases and the V segment lost 6 bases, leaving 10 bases of the junction unmatched. Germline CDR1 and CDR2: MDHEN and SYDVKM. The CDR3 contains 16 residues.